This T cell receptor beta chain was recorded in a study of blood T cell repertoires in COVID-19. Across the whole study: There were acute and convalescent COVID-19 samples, and they came from the United States, Italy and Spain.

Germline V gene sequence: CDR1 SGHDT, CDR2 YYEEEE. V gave up 4 bases and J gave up 8 bases, with 15 bases separating them. The CDR3 loop spans 13 amino acids. Per the study methods: The authors estimated nucleated cell counts from reference gene primer amplification. Repertoires were generated with immunoSEQ multiplex PCR, while TCRdb's copy carries only in-frame clones and drops some. V, J and clone size were drawn from that table, and D and trimming were deduced from the DNA. The sample lists 250,000 to 350,000 clones, around 87% occurring once. This TCR was recovered from a woman between 45 and 65 years old who had recovered from COVID-19. The sequencing input was peripheral blood. The V and J genes are TRBV5-6 and TRBJ1-2; perhaps TRBD1 as D (6 bases). The CDR3 is CASSQWTAKGYTF. The CDR3 coding sequence is TGTGCCAGCAGCCAGTGGACAGCGAAAGGCTACACCTTC.